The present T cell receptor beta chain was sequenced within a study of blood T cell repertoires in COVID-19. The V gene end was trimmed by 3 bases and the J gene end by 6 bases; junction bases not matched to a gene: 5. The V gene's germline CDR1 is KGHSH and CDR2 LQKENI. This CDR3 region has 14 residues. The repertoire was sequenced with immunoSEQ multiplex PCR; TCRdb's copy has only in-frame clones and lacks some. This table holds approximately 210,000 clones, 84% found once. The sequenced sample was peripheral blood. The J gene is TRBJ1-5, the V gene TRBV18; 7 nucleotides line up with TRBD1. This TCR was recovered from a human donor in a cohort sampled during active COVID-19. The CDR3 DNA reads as TGTGCCAGCTCACCTCGTCAGGGGGGTCAGCCCCAGCATTTT. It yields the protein CASSPRQGGQPQHF.